This T cell receptor (beta chain) was obtained from a study of blood T cell repertoires in COVID-19. Whole-study context: Sample material is recorded as cDNA or gDNA derived from T cells, B-cell-depleted T cells, or PBMCs.

The CDR3 sequence is 15 residues long. Germline V gene sequence: CDR1 SGDLS, CDR2 YYNGEE. The V segment lost 0 bases and the J segment 8 bases; nucleotides outside the gene matches: 5. This table comes from immunoSEQ multiplex PCR, and its TCRdb copy is limited to in-frame clones, with some not included. The repertoire consists of roughly 200,000 clones, with more than 70% occurring once and the leading ten covering 5.6%. This clonotype was obtained from a man aged 40-49 years with acute COVID-19. This rearrangement joins TRBV9 to TRBJ2-2, with TRBD1 identical over 9 bases. The specimen sequenced was PBMCs or T cells enriched from blood (not recorded which). The CDR3 coding sequence is TGTGCCAGCAGCGTAGTAACAGGGGGCAAGGGGGAGCTGTTTTTT. It specifies CASSVVTGGKGELFF.